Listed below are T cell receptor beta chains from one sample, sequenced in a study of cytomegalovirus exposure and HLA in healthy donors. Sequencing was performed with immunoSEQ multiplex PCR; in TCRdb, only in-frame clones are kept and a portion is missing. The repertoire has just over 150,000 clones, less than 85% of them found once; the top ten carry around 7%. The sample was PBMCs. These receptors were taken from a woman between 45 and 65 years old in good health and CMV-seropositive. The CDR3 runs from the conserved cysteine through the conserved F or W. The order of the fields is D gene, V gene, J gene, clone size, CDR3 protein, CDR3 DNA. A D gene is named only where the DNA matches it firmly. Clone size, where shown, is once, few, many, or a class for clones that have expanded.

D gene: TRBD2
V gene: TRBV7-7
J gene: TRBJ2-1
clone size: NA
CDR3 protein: CASSLPGTGLAGGNEQFF
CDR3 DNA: TGTGCTAGCAGCTTACCCGGAACAGGACTAGCGGGGGGCAATGAGCAGTTCTTC

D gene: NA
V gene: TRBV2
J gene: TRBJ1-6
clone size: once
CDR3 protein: CASSEASEGPLHF
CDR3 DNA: TGTGCCAGCAGTGAGGCTTCGGAGGGACCCCTCCACTTT

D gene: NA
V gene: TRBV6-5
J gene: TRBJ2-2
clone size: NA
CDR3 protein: CASSSRAHRGKLFF
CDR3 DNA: TGTGCCAGCAGTTCCCGGGCGCACCGGGGGAAGCTGTTTTTT

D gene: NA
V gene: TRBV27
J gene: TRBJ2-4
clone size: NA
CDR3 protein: CASSFSVKNIQYF
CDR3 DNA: TGTGCCAGCAGTTTTAGTGTTAAAAACATTCAGTACTTC

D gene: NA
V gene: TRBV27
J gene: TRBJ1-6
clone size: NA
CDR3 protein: CASTVYGGNSPLHF
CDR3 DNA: TGTGCCAGCACCGTTTACGGGGGTAATTCACCCCTCCACTTT

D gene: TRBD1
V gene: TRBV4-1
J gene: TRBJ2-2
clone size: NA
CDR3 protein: CASSQDIQGANTGELFF
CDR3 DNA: TGCGCCAGCAGCCAAGATATCCAGGGGGCGAACACCGGGGAGCTGTTTTTT

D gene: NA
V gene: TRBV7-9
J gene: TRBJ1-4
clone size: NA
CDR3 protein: CASNKDTSTNEKLFF
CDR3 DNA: TGTGCCAGCAACAAAGACACCTCAACTAATGAAAAACTGTTTTTT

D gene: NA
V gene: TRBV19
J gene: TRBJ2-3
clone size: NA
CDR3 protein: CASRGSWNTQYF
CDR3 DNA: TGTGCCAGCAGGGGCTCATGGAATACGCAGTATTTT

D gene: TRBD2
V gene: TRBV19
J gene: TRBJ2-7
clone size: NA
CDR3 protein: CASSIAASGYYEQYF
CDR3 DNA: TGTGCCAGTAGTATCGCGGCTAGCGGGTACTACGAGCAGTACTTC

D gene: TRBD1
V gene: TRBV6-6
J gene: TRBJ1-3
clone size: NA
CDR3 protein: CASSYAGQGRNTIYF
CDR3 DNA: TGTGCCAGCAGTTACGCAGGACAGGGGAGAAACACCATATATTTT

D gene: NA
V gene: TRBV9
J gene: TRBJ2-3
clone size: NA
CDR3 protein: CASSTRLGDTQYF
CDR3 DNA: TGTGCCAGCAGCACAAGACTCGGGGATACGCAGTATTTT

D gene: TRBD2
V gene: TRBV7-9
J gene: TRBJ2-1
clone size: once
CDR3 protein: CSSSLITGTSGRTYNEQFF
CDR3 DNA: TGTTCCAGCAGCTTAATCACGGGGACTAGCGGGCGTACCTACAATGAGCAGTTCTTC

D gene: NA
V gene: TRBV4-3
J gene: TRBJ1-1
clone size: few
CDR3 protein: CASSQTRNTEAFF
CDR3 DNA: TGCGCCAGCAGCCAAACGAGAAACACTGAAGCTTTCTTT

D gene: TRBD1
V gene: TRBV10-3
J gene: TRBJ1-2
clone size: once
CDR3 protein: CAISPQTGNYGYTF
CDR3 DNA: TGTGCCATCAGTCCTCAGACAGGGAACTATGGCTACACCTTC

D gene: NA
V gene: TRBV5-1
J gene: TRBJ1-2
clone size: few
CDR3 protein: CASSLEGGLGYTF
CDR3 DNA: TGCGCCAGCAGCTTGGAGGGAGGTCTGGGCTACACCTTC

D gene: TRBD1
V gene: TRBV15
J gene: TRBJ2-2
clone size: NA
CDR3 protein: CATKRTGGFLETGELFF
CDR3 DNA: TGTGCCACGAAGAGGACAGGGGGCTTTCTGGAAACCGGGGAGCTGTTTTTT